The 10 T cell receptor beta chains below all came from one sample that was sequenced in a study of Tregs in tolerant kidney transplant recipients. The data were produced by immunoSEQ multiplex PCR, yet TCRdb's version contains in-frame clones alone and is incomplete. The sample totals tens of thousands of clones. The input for sequencing was CD4+ T cells from blood, taken before the transplant. These receptors came from a human donor who received a combined kidney and bone marrow transplant.

CDR3 protein: CASSTLLAGVDTQYF. Partial CDR3 DNA: TGTGCCAGTAGTACCTTACTAGCGGGAGTGGATACG. This sequence joins TRBV19 and TRBJ2-3; TRBD2 aligns across 11 bases. The read ends 3 residues before the CDR3 terminus; that terminus is restored from the germline J gene. J gave up 6 bases and V 4 bases, and 6 bases lay outside the gene matches. Germline V gives CDR1 LNHDA, CDR2 SQIVND (reference sequence). This CDR3 has 15 residues.

For this clone: Coverage ceases 3 residues before the CDR3 finishes, and the germline J gene fills in the end. V and J are TRBV7-8 and TRBJ2-7; 14 nucleotides match TRBD2. The V segment lost 5 bases and the J segment 5 bases; nucleotides outside the gene matches: 8. The germline V gene encodes CDR1 SGHVS and CDR2 FQNEAQ. CDR3 length equals 16 residues. The covered CDR3 bases are TGTGCCAGCAGCCTAGGGACTAGCGGGAGAGTCAACGAG. Protein product: CASSLGTSGRVNE. The whole CDR3 reads CASSLGTSGRVNEQYF.

Note on this clone: The CDR3 end lies 3 residues beyond the end of the read and is filled in from the germline J gene. The V and J genes are TRBV30 and TRBJ2-3; 10 bases fit TRBD2. Trimming cost V 3 bases and J 0 bases; bases outside gene matches: 3. The germline V gene has CDR1 GTSNPN and CDR2 SVGIG (reference sequence). The CDR3 is 15 residues long. The CDR3 region is CAWRATSGSTDTQYF. Incomplete CDR3 DNA: TGTGCCTGGAGAGCGACTAGCGGGAGCACAGATACG.

With regard to this clone: The read ends 3 residues shy of where the CDR3 ends; the end is completed using the germline J gene. The chain links TRBV20-1 to TRBJ1-3; a weak D match, TRBD1 (5 bases). This CDR3 has 14 residues. CDR1 is DFQATT, CDR2 SNEGSKA, per germline (reference sequence). Between the trimmed V and J ends, which lost 5 bases and 0 bases, there was a span of 11 bases. CDR3 loop: CSAAGTGSGNTIYF. The sequenced part of the CDR3 DNA is TGCAGTGCTGCAGGTACAGGCTCTGGAAACACC.

For this clone: The CDR3 extends 3 residues past the end of the read, so its final part is completed from the germline J gene. V is TRBV2 and J is TRBJ2-7; no clear D. Germline CDR1 reads SNHLY; CDR2 reads FYNNEI. Trimming left V 6 bases short and J 3 bases short, with 6 bases between. This CDR3 region has 11 residues. Partial CDR3 DNA: TGTGCCAGCAGCCCCGTCTACGAG. Amino acid sequence: CASSPVYE. The full CDR3 sequence reads CASSPVYEQYF.

This chain's CDR3 is CASSPAGAGETQYF. The sequenced part of the CDR3 DNA is TGCGCCAGCAGCCCGGCCGGGGCGGGGGAGACC. The chain carries TRBV5-1 and TRBJ2-5; D may be TRBD2 (6 bases). The CDR3 end is not reached by the read, which stops 3 residues before it; the germline J gene fills it in. CDR3 length: 14 amino acids. The germline V gene encodes CDR1 SGHRS and CDR2 YFSETQ. Trimming shortened V by 4 bases and J by 5 bases, and 15 bases separated the two germline ends.

Details on this clone: The CDR3 end is not reached by the read, which stops 3 residues before it; the germline J gene fills it in. This chain uses TRBV2 with TRBJ2-3, with 9 positions matching TRBD1. V shed 9 bases, J shed 0 bases, and the junction held 4 bases outside the gene matches. This CDR3 spans 14 amino acids. The germline CDR1 and CDR2 sequences are SNHLY and FYNNEI. CDR3 DNA (partial): TGTGCCAGTAAACAGGGGGCAAGCACAGATACG. Amino acids: CASKQGASTDT. The whole CDR3 protein reads CASKQGASTDTQYF.

Turning to this clone: The read ends 3 residues before the CDR3 terminus; that terminus is restored from the germline J gene. The chain employs TRBV18 and TRBJ2-1, with TRBD2 matching 15 bases. V dropped 5 bases and J dropped 7; count of bases not matched to a gene: 3. Germline V lookup: CDR1 KGHSH, CDR2 LQKENI. The CDR3 consists of 15 residues. The CDR3 protein is CASSSGLAGGNEQFF. CDR3 bases read: TGTGCCAGCTCATCGGGACTAGCGGGAGGAAATGAG.

With regard to this clone: With the read ending 3 residues before the CDR3 end, the germline J gene is used to fill in that end. The V call is TRBV5-1, the J call TRBJ2-5, with 8 bases lining up with TRBD2. This CDR3 is 16 amino acids long. Germline values: CDR1 SGHRS, CDR2 YFSETQ. V lost 2 bases and J lost 4; bases outside the gene matches: 10. The CDR3 DNA, read in part, is TGCGCCAGCAGCTTTACTAGCGGCCAAGGGGGAGAGACC. Translated: CASSFTSGQGGET. The complete CDR3 sequence is CASSFTSGQGGETQYF.

Comment on this clone: The missing CDR3 end, 3 residues past where the read stops, is filled in from the germline J gene. The gene calls are TRBV5-1 and TRBJ2-5; D possibly corresponds to TRBD1 (5 bases). Trimming stripped 4 bases from V and 2 bases from J, with 12 bases between. The CDR3 extends over 14 amino acids. Germline lookup yields CDR1 SGHRS and CDR2 YFSETQ. CDR3 sequence: CASSVGRAQETQYF. The sequenced part of the CDR3 DNA is TGCGCCAGCAGCGTTGGCAGGGCACAAGAGACC.